This T cell receptor (beta chain) was sequenced in a study of blood T cell repertoires in COVID-19. Across the whole study: The origin of the acute and convalescent COVID-19 samples was the United States, Italy and Spain. PBMCs, B-cell-depleted T cells, or T cells were the source of the cDNA or gDNA that made up the material.

As handled by the study authors: How many nucleated cells were present was estimated from reference gene primer amplification. Some clones are missing from TCRdb's copy, which holds only in-frame ones; the method was immunoSEQ multiplex PCR. V and J calls and clone size come straight from that table; D and trimming were deduced from the DNA. In the table there are 650,000 to 800,000 clones, 75% to 90% of which are singletons. The CDR3 has 17 amino acids. The junction had 13 bases not matched to a gene; V was cut back by 7 bases and J by 3 bases. Germline-derived CDR1 and CDR2 are KGHDR and SFDVKD. V is TRBV24-1 and J is TRBJ1-4; 7 nucleotides match TRBD1. This TCR came from a woman between 18 and 29 years old with acute or convalescent COVID-19. Sequencing was carried out using peripheral blood. CDR3 in DNA: TGTGCCACCAGGAACCGGGACAGTGGGAAGGCTAATGAAAAACTGTTTTTT. This sequence encodes CATRNRDSGKANEKLFF.